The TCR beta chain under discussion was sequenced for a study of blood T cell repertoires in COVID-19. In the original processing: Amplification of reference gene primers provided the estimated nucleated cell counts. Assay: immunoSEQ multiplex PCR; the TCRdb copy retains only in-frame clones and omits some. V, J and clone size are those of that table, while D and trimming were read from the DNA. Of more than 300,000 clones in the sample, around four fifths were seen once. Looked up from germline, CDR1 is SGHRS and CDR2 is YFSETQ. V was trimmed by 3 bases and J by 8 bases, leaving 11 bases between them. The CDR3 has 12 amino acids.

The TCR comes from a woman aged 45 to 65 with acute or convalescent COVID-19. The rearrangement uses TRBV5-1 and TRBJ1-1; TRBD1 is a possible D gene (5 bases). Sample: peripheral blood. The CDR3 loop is CASSYGGLEAFF. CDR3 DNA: TGCGCCAGCAGCTATGGGGGGTTGGAAGCTTTCTTT.